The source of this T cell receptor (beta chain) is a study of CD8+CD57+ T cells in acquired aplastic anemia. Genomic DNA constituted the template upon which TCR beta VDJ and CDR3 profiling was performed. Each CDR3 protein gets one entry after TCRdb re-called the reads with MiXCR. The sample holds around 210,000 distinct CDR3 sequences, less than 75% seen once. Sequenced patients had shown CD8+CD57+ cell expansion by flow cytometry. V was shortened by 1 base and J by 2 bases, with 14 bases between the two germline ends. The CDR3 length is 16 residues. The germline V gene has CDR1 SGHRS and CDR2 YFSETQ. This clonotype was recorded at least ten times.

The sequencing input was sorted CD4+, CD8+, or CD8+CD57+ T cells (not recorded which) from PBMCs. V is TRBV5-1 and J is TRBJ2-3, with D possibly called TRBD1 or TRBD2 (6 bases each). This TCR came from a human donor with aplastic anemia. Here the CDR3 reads CASSLFVGGVTDTQYF. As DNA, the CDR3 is TGCGCCAGCAGCTTGTTTGTGGGGGGCGTCACAGATACGCAGTATTTT.